The next 23 T cell receptor delta chains were all read from a single sample in a study of gammadelta T cells in human blood. TCRdb re-called the RT-PCR reads with CATT. The table includes 400 to 450 delta-chain clones, approximately 40% detected once. Sample: Vgamma9Vdelta2 gamma-delta T cells from infant blood. The source of these receptors is a human donor.

This clone is labeled large. This chain connects TRDV2 to TRDJ3; TRDD3 matches at 13 bases. V shed 0 bases, J shed 3 bases, and the junction held 13 bases outside the gene matches. CDR3 length: 22 amino acids. Germline V gene lookup returns CDR1 GEAIGNYY and CDR2 EKD. In DNA form, the CDR3 reads TGTGCCTGTGACACCGTTGAAAGTACGACTGGGGGATACGGCTGGGACACCCGACAGATGTTTTTC. This sequence encodes CACDTVESTTGGYGWDTRQMFF.

Worth noting for this clone: This may arise from a read error, as a much more abundant clone is one base away. V is TRDV2 and J is TRDJ3; 8 bases align to TRDD3. Germline loops: CDR1 GEAIGNYY, CDR2 EKD. This CDR3 region has 20 residues. The DNA of the CDR3 is TGTGCCTGTGACAAAATACTGGGGGCCCCATTCTCCTGGGACACCCGAAAGATGTTTTTC. Translated: CACDKILGAPFSWDTRKMFF.

This clone has only one observation. A clone one base away is much larger, so this may be a read error. The J gene is TRDJ1, the V gene TRDV2; 8 bases are shared with TRDD3. J gave up 0 bases and V 3 bases, and 11 bases lay outside the gene matches. Germline V gene lookup returns CDR1 GEAIGNYY and CDR2 EKD. This CDR3 has 17 amino acids. In nucleotides, the CDR3 is TGTGCCTGTGACCCCCGCCCCTGGGGGAGGTACACCGATAAACTCATCTTT. It encodes CACDPRPWGRYTDKLIF.

This clone was seen a few times. A far larger clone is just one base off, so this is likely a read error. The chain recombines TRDV2 with TRDJ2; TRDD3 matches at 9 bases. Germline CDR1 is GEAIGNYY and CDR2 is EKD. CDR3 length: 18 residues. V lost 4 bases, J lost 0 bases, and 11 bases stayed unmatched. The CDR3 sequence: CACETYWGDTALTAQLFF. In nucleotides, the CDR3 is TGTGCCTGTGAAACCTACTGGGGGGATACAGCTTTGACAGCACAACTCTTCTTT.

Remarks on this clone: A much larger clone lies one base from this, so it may be a read error. The chain employs TRDV2 and TRDJ3; 8 bases are shared with TRDD3. Germline V gene sequence: CDR1 GEAIGNYY, CDR2 EKD. The ends lost 2 bases at V and 0 bases at J; junction bases unmatched: 11. The CDR3 consists of 20 residues. The CDR3 protein is CACDKRLGAPFSWDTRQMFF. The CDR3 DNA sequence: TGTGCCTGTGACAAAAGACTGGGGGCCCCATTCTCCTGGGACACCCGACAGATGTTTTTC.

By frequency in the sample, this clone is large. The chain is built from TRDV2 and TRDJ2; 13 positions match TRDD3. With 1 base clipped from V and 1 base from J, the junction kept 8 bases outside the gene matches. Germline V gene sequence: CDR1 GEAIGNYY, CDR2 EKD. There are 19 residues in the CDR3. The CDR3 reads CACDTYWGIRLRLTAQLFF. CDR3 sequence (DNA): TGTGCCTGTGACACGTACTGGGGGATACGCCTTCGTTTGACAGCACAACTCTTCTTT.

To note about this clone: It is likely a read error: a sequence one base away is far more abundant. Other DNA sequences from this sample encode an identical CDR3 as well. This chain uses TRDV2 with TRDJ1, with D perhaps TRDD3 (5 bases). Germline V gene data show CDR1 as GEAIGNYY and CDR2 as EKD. The CDR3 loop spans 12 amino acids. V was shortened by 0 bases and J by 11 bases, with 12 bases between the two germline ends. CDR3 residues: CACDTVRGALIF. As DNA, the CDR3 is TGTGCCTGTGACACCGTTCGGGGGGCTCTCATCTTT.

This clone appeared a few times. This clone may be a read error of a much larger clone one base away. This specimen includes other DNA sequences encoding the same CDR3. The gene calls are TRDV2 and TRDJ1; 8 nucleotides align to TRDD3. The germline gives CDR1 GEAIGNYY, CDR2 EKD. The junction had 1 base not matched to a gene; V was cut back by 2 bases and J by 0 bases. The CDR3 is 14 residues long. The CDR3 protein is CACDKLGDTDKLIF. Written as DNA, the CDR3 is TGTGCCTGTGACAAACTGGGGGACACCGATAAACTCATCTTT.

Of note for this clone: One base separates it from a far larger clone, so it is likely a read error. This rearrangement joins TRDV2 to TRDJ3, with 12 bases aligning to TRDD3. Germline assignment: CDR1 GEAIGNYY and CDR2 EKD. This CDR3 region has 20 residues. Here the CDR3 reads CAGDTAGGYEPTWDTRQMFF. CDR3 DNA sequence: TGTGCCGGTGACACCGCTGGGGGATACGAACCTACCTGGGACACCCGACAGATGTTTTTC.

Concerning this clone: Possible read error: a much larger clone is one base away. The chain links TRDV2 to TRDJ1; the D gene is possibly TRDD3 (5 bases). The V gene's germline CDR1 is GEAIGNYY and CDR2 EKD. This CDR3 region has 19 residues. Trimming removed 3 bases at V and 0 bases at J, with 25 bases between. The CDR3 reads CACDDLNLRGGPYTDKLIF. The CDR3 DNA reads TGTGCCTGTGACGACCTTAACCTCCGGGGGGGCCCGTACACCGATAAACTCATCTTT.

Turning to this clone: A read error likely explains this, since a far larger clone differs by one base. The genes are TRDV2 and TRDJ1, with D tentatively TRDD3 (6 bases). V lost 0 bases and J 3 bases, leaving 13 bases between the germline ends. The CDR3 loop spans 15 amino acids. Looked up from germline, CDR1 is GEAIGNYY and CDR2 is EKD. The CDR3 coding sequence is TGTGCCTGTGACACCTGGGGGTCCTCAGCCGATAAACTCATCTTT. It is translated as CACDTWGSSADKLIF.

As concerns this clone: A much larger clonotype is one base distant, so this may be a read error. The chain joins TRDV2 to TRDJ3, with TRDD3 matching 11 bases. The CDR3 runs to 17 residues. The ends lost 3 bases at V and 5 bases at J; junction bases unmatched: 5. Germline V CDR1 and CDR2: GEAIGNYY, EKD. The CDR3 DNA reads as TGTGCCTGTGACTTACTGGGGGATAAACGGGACACCCGACAGATGTTTTTC. This sequence encodes CACDLLGDKRDTRQMFF.

In the case of this clone: A read error may explain this, as a much larger clone is one base away. This chain links TRDV2 with TRDJ3; 11 bases match TRDD3. CDR3 length equals 17 residues. Per germline, CDR1 GEAIGNYY and CDR2 EKD. CDR3 in amino acids: CACDLLGDNRDTRLMFF. Written as DNA, the CDR3 is TGTGCCTGTGACTTACTGGGGGATAACCGGGACACCCGACTGATGTTTTTC.

As to this clone: A read error may explain this, as a much larger clone is one base away. J is TRDJ3 and V is TRDV2; 7 nucleotides line up with TRDD3. The CDR3 is made up of 18 amino acids. CDR1 and CDR2 from the germline V gene are GEAIGNYY and EKD. This chain's CDR3 is CAWDTGGWSSWDTRQMFF. In nucleotides, the CDR3 is TGTGCCTGGGACACCGGGGGATGGAGCTCCTGGGACACCCGACAGATGTTTTTC.

This clone is large by share. The genes are TRDV2 and TRDJ1; D uncertain. With 0 bases removed from V and 0 bases from J, the gap between germline ends came to 7 bases. CDR3 length: 14 amino acids. Germline CDR1 reads GEAIGNYY; CDR2 reads EKD. This CDR3 is CACDTVANTDKLIF. Here the CDR3 DNA reads TGTGCCTGTGACACCGTGGCCAACACCGATAAACTCATCTTT.

By sample fraction, this clone is large (0.1 to 1%). The chain uses TRDV2 and TRDJ3, with 9 bases fitting TRDD3. V dropped 0 bases and J dropped 0; count of bases not matched to a gene: 5. The germline V gene has CDR1 GEAIGNYY and CDR2 EKD. The CDR3 loop spans 19 amino acids. CDR3 region: CACDTLLGEISWDTRQMFF. The DNA of the CDR3 is TGTGCCTGTGACACCCTACTGGGGGAGATCTCCTGGGACACCCGACAGATGTTTTTC.

With regard to this clone: This sequence is one base from a far larger clone and is likely a read error. The rearrangement links TRDV2 to TRDJ3; 8 bases agree with TRDD3. This CDR3 has 19 residues. Per the germline V gene, CDR1 is GEAIGNYY and CDR2 is EKD. In DNA, the CDR3 is TGTGCCGGTGACAAAGTACTGGGGGTTCGCTCCTGGGACACCCGACAGATGTTTTTC. Protein product: CAGDKVLGVRSWDTRQMFF.

This clone ranks as large. The gene calls are TRDV2 and TRDJ1, with TRDD3 identical over 9 bases. CDR1 and CDR2 (germline): GEAIGNYY, EKD. J lost 0 bases, V lost 5 bases, and 15 bases had no gene match. CDR3 length equals 18 residues. CDR3 sequence (DNA): TGTGCCTGTGTTATGAGGTACTGGGGGACCCGATACACCGATAAACTCATCTTT. Protein: CACVMRYWGTRYTDKLIF.

As for this clone: A single base is all that separates this from a far larger clone, so a read error is likely. This sequence joins TRDV2 and TRDJ3, with 11 bases lining up with TRDD3. This CDR3 spans 20 amino acids. Trimming cost V 0 bases and J 2 bases; bases outside gene matches: 8. Germline V gives CDR1 GEAIGNYY, CDR2 EKD. The chain's CDR3 is CACDTGGGYEPTWDTRQMFF. The DNA of the CDR3 is TGTGCCTGTGACACCGGTGGGGGATACGAACCTACCTGGGACACCCGACAGATGTTTTTC.

As concerns this clone: This likely stems from a read error, as it lies one base from a far larger clone. V is TRDV2 and J is TRDJ3, with 13 bases fitting TRDD3. Looked up from germline, CDR1 is GEAIGNYY and CDR2 is EKD. After removal of 2 bases from V and 4 bases from J, the junction contained 10 bases not matched to a gene. This CDR3 region has 20 residues. The CDR3 is CACDIVLGDTRTWDTRQMFF. The CDR3 bases are TGTGCCTGTGACATCGTACTGGGGGATACGCGTACTTGGGACACCCGACAGATGTTTTTC.

By proportion, this clone is large. The chain employs TRDV2 and TRDJ3; TRDD3 matches 11 bases. This CDR3 is built from 19 residues. Trimming took 0 bases from V and 0 from J; bases not matched to a gene: 3. In germline, CDR1 is GEAIGNYY, CDR2 EKD. CDR3 sequence: CACDTGTGGYSWDTRQMFF. The CDR3, as DNA: TGTGCCTGTGACACCGGTACTGGGGGATACTCCTGGGACACCCGACAGATGTTTTTC.

Concerning this clone itself: A far larger clone is just one base off, so this is likely a read error. The rearrangement uses TRDV2 and TRDJ1, with D maybe TRDD3 (5 bases). The CDR3 consists of 13 residues. The V gene's germline CDR1 is GEAIGNYY and CDR2 EKD. V lost 3 bases to trimming and J lost 6 bases, with 13 bases between them. The CDR3 sequence is CACDGVGNHKLIF. The DNA of the CDR3 is TGTGCCTGTGACGGGGTGGGGAATCATAAACTCATCTTT.

As concerns this clone: This is likely an artifact of a read error, given a far larger clone one base away. The same CDR3 also results from other DNA sequences found in this sample. The rearrangement uses TRDV2 and TRDJ3; TRDD3 agrees at 9 bases. The V gene's germline CDR1 is GEAIGNYY and CDR2 EKD. The length of the CDR3 is 19 residues. J was trimmed by 0 bases and V by 1 base; bases with no gene match: 6. The CDR3 bases are TGTGCCTGTGACACAGAGTGGGGATACGGCTCCTGGGACACCCGACAGATGTTTTTC. It specifies CACDTEWGYGSWDTRQMFF.